The 2 T cell receptor beta chains below were found in one sample sequenced in a study of T-cell reconstitution after alpha-beta-depleted transplantation in children. Unique molecular identifiers were used to barcode this TCRbeta library. TCRdb re-called the PCR reads through MiXCR, storing one row per CDR3 protein. The sample carries over 550,000 distinct CDR3 sequences, 10% to 13% recorded once. The sequencing used PBMCs from the stem cell graft donor, collected from the stem cell graft. The receptors shown here come from a human donor who donated a stem cell graft to a child with acute myeloid leukemia.

This clonotype was found a few times. The chain couples TRBV7-2 to TRBJ2-7; D is possibly TRBD2 (5 bases). CDR1 and CDR2 from the germline V gene are SGHTA and FQGNSA. This CDR3 contains 16 residues. V dropped 5 bases and J dropped 0 bases, with 17 bases sitting between them. The CDR3 protein is CASSRPPILGSYEQYF. CDR3 nucleotide sequence: TGTGCCAGCAGCCGACCACCAATACTAGGCTCCTACGAGCAGTACTTC.

The J gene is TRBJ2-3, the V gene TRBV3-1; D remains unclear. The CDR3 length is 13 residues. Trimming cost V 6 bases and J 2 bases, with 9 bases left between them. The germline CDR1 and CDR2 sequences are LGHDT and YNNKEL (reference sequence). The CDR3 is CASRALPTDTQYF. CDR3 DNA sequence: TGTGCCAGCAGGGCCCTCCCCACAGATACGCAGTATTTT.